Listed below are T cell receptor beta chains from one sample, sequenced in a study of cytomegalovirus exposure and HLA in healthy donors. Sequenced by immunoSEQ multiplex PCR; TCRdb stores in-frame clones only, minus some. Of tens of thousands of clones listed, roughly 80% were seen once; the top ten hold under 2.5%. Sequences were obtained from PBMCs. The receptors here all came from a man younger than 30 in good health and CMV-seronegative. CDR3s leave out the opening cysteine and the closing phenylalanine or tryptophan. The order of the fields is J gene, V gene, CDR3 protein.

J gene: TRBJ1-1
V gene: TRBV6-6
CDR3 protein: ASSYTGNTEAF

J gene: TRBJ2-1
V gene: TRBV28
CDR3 protein: ASSRAGGGNEQF

J gene: TRBJ2-7
V gene: TRBV7-2
CDR3 protein: ASSLLVGLTGSYEQY

J gene: TRBJ1-1
V gene: TRBV5-4
CDR3 protein: ASRNRGGGTEAF

J gene: TRBJ1-1
V gene: TRBV14
CDR3 protein: ASSQRTGNTEAF

J gene: TRBJ1-2
V gene: TRBV19
CDR3 protein: ASTGTAYRNYGYT

J gene: TRBJ1-1
V gene: TRBV30
CDR3 protein: AWSVWTPGAEAF

J gene: TRBJ1-1
V gene: TRBV11-3
CDR3 protein: ASSKTVNTEAF

J gene: TRBJ1-5
V gene: TRBV6-6
CDR3 protein: ASSYLGRGNQPQH

J gene: TRBJ2-7
V gene: TRBV28
CDR3 protein: ASSLPSPYEQY

J gene: TRBJ2-7
V gene: TRBV5-3
CDR3 protein: ARSSGGYEQY

J gene: TRBJ2-3
V gene: TRBV9
CDR3 protein: ASSGLLGGGGADTQY